This section outlines one T cell receptor beta chain sequence together with its context. The antigen it recognizes is unknown. One base away there is no much larger clone; base qualities are not given. For survey sequencing of tumor libraries, mostly around 4.9 ug of input genomic DNA was used, and two replicates were run per sample. The immunoSEQ hsTCRbeta kit was used to prepare TCRbeta libraries, following the manufacturer's instructions. An Illumina NovaSeq 6000 S4 flow cell was used to sequence the final libraries, which had first been combined to 3 nM. In the source study's methods: The immunoSEQ Analyzer handled quality control and preprocessing of the raw data. The analysis was limited to productive rearrangements, and each clonotype was defined by a unique CDR3 amino acid sequence. Repertoire clonality was estimated as the Gini-Simpson index, computed with the R package tcR. Gini indices were compared with Student's t test, and associations with tumor size change were assessed by Pearson correlation. As stored in TCRdb, this immuneACCESS dataset retains in-frame rearrangements with V and J assigned. A fraction of the clones does not appear; measured against another copy, unresolved V genes explain less than half of the discrepancy, and the remainder lacks a known reason. V and J calls and clone size are those listed in that table; D and trimming were worked out from the DNA. This sample gives 35,000 to 40,000 clones in total; 30% to 40% of them show up just once. The top ten hold 16% of the sample.

Its CDR3 holds 16 amino acids, cysteine through phenylalanine. Solely the CDR3 DNA is kept, with 48 bases framed from the first base. The germline V gene yields SGHVS for CDR1 and FQNEAQ for CDR2. V and J are trimmed by 2 bases and 2 bases, and the gene matches miss 5 bases of the junction. Sample time point, as interpreted from the label and publication: after neoadjuvant nivolumab, at surgical resection. None of the patients had received prior systemic or radiation treatment, and all were newly diagnosed with stage II-IVA oral cavity squamous cell carcinoma. The cohort was composed of patients with HPV-negative, locally advanced oral cavity squamous cell carcinoma. The samples were drawn from a longitudinal correlative study tied to a single-arm phase II trial testing neoadjuvant nivolumab in oral cavity squamous cell carcinoma. Subject-matched pre- and post-treatment PBMCs and tumors from three responders and three non-responders underwent genomic DNA-based TCRbeta sequencing. The Maxwell RSC DNA from Tissue kit was used to isolate genomic DNA from tumor tissue.

This sample was taken from a study of neoadjuvant anti-PD-1 for oral cavity cancer listed by TCRdb under 2021. At the level of the whole study: Before undergoing curative-intent surgical resection, most patients got three to four biweekly nivolumab doses at 3 mg/kg. For patients who did not progress, a fourth nivolumab dose was given around day 43, followed by definitive surgical resection on days 50-56. Under RECIST 1.1, a patient counted as a responder if showing complete response, partial response or stable disease, and as a non-responder if showing progression. A roughly 30% response rate was observed in the parent correlative cohort, in which more than nine patients were included.

Study-wide conclusions, independent of this receptor: Greater tumor shrinkage was correlated with larger post-treatment sizes of preexisting intratumoral clones, suggesting that expansion of preexisting clones contributed to response. Only a few patients per response group were included in the TCR analyses, and larger cohorts for validation were called for by the authors. Higher pretreatment blood TCRbeta clonality and lower post-treatment tumor TCRbeta clonality were correlated with higher pretreatment blood Treg/Th17 ratios.

The chain is encoded by TRBV7-8 joined to TRBJ2-7, with 11 junctional bases fitting TRBD1. The TCR comes from a person aged 40-85 years with oral cavity squamous cell carcinoma. Source: tumor tissue, taken after nivolumab (anti-PD-1) treatment. The CDR3 is CASSLLPGQGAYEQYF. The DNA reads as follows: TGTGCCAGCAGCTTACTTCCGGGACAGGGGGCCTACGAGCAGTACTTC.